Below, 18 T cell receptor beta chains from the same sample are listed, as sequenced in a study of T cells in Graves' hyperthyroidism and ophthalmopathy. The source material, RNA transcripts, was used to amplify TCR beta CDR3 regions. Primed by the HTBI set, a first-round RT-PCR was run on the TCR CDR3. TCRdb re-derived calls from the multiplex PCR reads in MiXCR, one entry per CDR3 protein. The repertoire holds about 350,000 distinct CDR3 sequences, with approximately 18% as singletons. The sample was blood. The receptors derive from a woman in her thirties or forties with Graves' ophthalmopathy.

V is TRBV28 and J is TRBJ1-2; D gene unclear. The V end lost 3 bases, the J end lost 7 bases, and 15 bases lay between the germline ends. CDR1 and CDR2 (germline): MDHEN, SYDVKM. This CDR3 region has 14 residues. The CDR3 reads CASSLAGILSGYTF. The CDR3 region has the DNA TGTGCCAGCAGTTTGGCTGGTATTTTGAGTGGCTACACCTTC.

Ten or more counts support this clonotype. The J gene is TRBJ1-1, the V gene TRBV19; 7 bases agree with TRBD1. The V gene end was trimmed by 8 bases and the J gene end by 4 bases; junction bases not matched to a gene: 7. The germline CDR1 and CDR2 sequences are LNHDA and SQIVND (reference sequence). The CDR3 is 13 residues long. This chain's CDR3 is CASSQGSGTEAFF. The DNA of the CDR3 is TGTGCCAGTTCACAGGGGTCGGGCACTGAAGCTTTCTTT.

This clonotype was seen repeatedly, ten times or more. The chain couples TRBV5-1 to TRBJ2-5, with 7 bases identical to TRBD1. Germline CDR1 and CDR2: SGHRS and YFSETQ. The CDR3 runs 15 residues. With V trimmed by 4 bases and J by 2 bases, 8 bases remained unmatched. CDR3 amino acids: CASSPGQLNQETQYF. CDR3 in DNA: TGCGCCAGCAGCCCGGGACAGCTCAATCAAGAGACCCAGTACTTC. Together with reference TRBV5-1 and TRBJ2-5, the CDR3 gives the full variable domain: KAGVTQTPRYLIKTRGQQVTLSCSPISGHRSVSWYQQTPGQGLQFLFEYFSETQRNKGNFPGRFSGRQFSNSRSEMNVSTLELGDSALYLCASSPGQLNQETQYFGPGTRLLVL.

This clonotype was found many times. The genes are TRBV6-1 and TRBJ2-7; the D gene could be TRBD1 or TRBD2 (5 bases each). Looked up from germline, CDR1 is MNHNS and CDR2 is SASEGT. The CDR3 is 15 amino acids. V was cut by 5 bases and J by 0 bases, with 14 bases left in between. The CDR3 nucleotides are TGTGCCAGCAGTATTGGGACGGTAAGCTCCTACGAGCAGTACTTC. It is translated as CASSIGTVSSYEQYF.

Many counts were recorded for this clonotype. The chain is built from TRBV6-5 and TRBJ1-4; maybe TRBD1 (5 bases). Germline-derived CDR1 and CDR2 are MNHEY and SVGAGI. The V end was cut by 2 bases, the J end by 0 bases, with 10 bases between. The CDR3 is made up of 16 amino acids. CDR3 sequence reads: CASSYRTPATNEKLFF. CDR3 coding DNA: TGTGCCAGCAGTTACAGGACACCTGCAACTAATGAAAAACTGTTTTTT.

The table lists this clonotype with many counts. The rearrangement joins TRBV25-1 to TRBJ2-5; 10 positions match TRBD1. With V trimmed by 3 bases and J by 7 bases, 8 bases remained unmatched. CDR1 is MGHDK, CDR2 SYGVNS, per germline. The CDR3 extends over 15 amino acids. The CDR3 DNA is TGTGCCAGCAGTGATGACAGGGGGCTGGTAGGGACCCAGTACTTC. This gives the protein CASSDDRGLVGTQYF. The full variable domain, rest sourced from reference TRBV25-1 and TRBJ2-5, is EADIYQTPRYLVIGTGKKITLECSQTMGHDKMYWYQQDPGMELHLIHYSYGVNSTEKGDLSSESTVSRIRTEHFPLTLESARPSHTSQYLCASSDDRGLVGTQYFGPGTRLLVL.

The rearrangement joins TRBV20-1 to TRBJ1-2; D is undetermined. V lost 3 bases, J lost 2 bases, and 13 bases lay in between. The CDR3 extends over 14 amino acids. Germline assignment: CDR1 DFQATT and CDR2 SNEGSKA (reference sequence). CDR3 coding DNA: TGCAGTGCTAGTCACAACGGACCCAACTATGGCTACACCTTC. It specifies CSASHNGPNYGYTF.

This clonotype came up many times. The chain couples TRBV27 to TRBJ2-2; 10 nucleotides line up with TRBD2. Per germline, CDR1 MNHEY and CDR2 SMNVEV (reference sequence). The CDR3 consists of 14 residues. V was pared by 2 bases and J by 7 bases, with 1 base of the junction left unmatched. CDR3 protein: CASSLLAGVGELFF. The CDR3 nucleotides read TGTGCCAGCAGTTTACTAGCGGGGGTCGGGGAGCTGTTTTTT.

Concerning this clonotype itself: One junction end disagrees with the germline gene, perhaps due to a read error. This chain uses TRBV30 with TRBJ1-2; a weak D match, TRBD1 (6 bases). The CDR3 is 13 residues long. Per germline, CDR1 GTSNPN and CDR2 SVGIG (reference sequence). CDR3 DNA sequence: TGCGCCTGGCGACTGCCAGGGGACTATGGCTACACCTTC. This encodes CAWRLPGDYGYTF.

This clonotype was recorded at least ten times. The chain joins TRBV19 to TRBJ2-7; D may be TRBD1 (6 bases). CDR3 size: 15 residues. Germline V gives CDR1 LNHDA, CDR2 SQIVND (reference sequence). V gave up 6 bases and J gave up 3 bases, with 18 bases separating them. The chain's CDR3 is CASSPKQGSFYEQYF. The CDR3 DNA sequence: TGTGCCAGTAGCCCAAAACAGGGCTCCTTCTACGAGCAGTACTTC.

This clonotype occurred many times. The J gene is TRBJ2-7, the V gene TRBV6-1, with TRBD1 as a possible D gene (6 bases). The CDR3 contains 13 residues. V lost 6 bases and J lost 4, with 13 bases in between. Germline-derived CDR1 and CDR2 are MNHNS and SASEGT. CDR3 nucleotides: TGTGCCAGCAGAACCACAGGGACGTACGAGCAGTACTTC. Its translation: CASRTTGTYEQYF.

This clonotype was picked up many times. The chain carries TRBV2 and TRBJ2-2; 13 bases align to TRBD2. The V gene end was trimmed by 5 bases and the J gene end by 4 bases; junction bases not matched to a gene: 4. Germline CDR1 and CDR2: SNHLY and FYNNEI. This CDR3 is 16 amino acids long. The chain's CDR3 is CASSRTSGSGTGELFF. CDR3 nucleotides: TGTGCCAGCAGTCGGACTAGCGGGAGCGGCACCGGGGAGCTGTTTTTT.

The sample holds many counts of this clonotype. This chain connects TRBV24-1 to TRBJ1-1, with D hard to call. Germline CDR1 and CDR2: KGHDR and SFDVKD. Trimming cost V 5 bases and J 2 bases, with 8 bases left between them. This CDR3 region has 13 residues. CDR3 nucleotides: TGTGCCACCAGTGCGGGGATAAACACTGAAGCTTTCTTT. It yields the protein CATSAGINTEAFF.

This clonotype was seen at least ten times. The chain is built from TRBV2 and TRBJ1-2, with TRBD1 matching 9 bases. There are 14 residues in the CDR3. Germline loops: CDR1 SNHLY, CDR2 FYNNEI. Germline trimming cut 7 bases from V and 5 bases from J; bases unmatched to any gene: 8. The CDR3 coding sequence is TGTGCCAGCAAACCGGGACAGGGATGGTATGGCTACACCTTC. This gives the protein CASKPGQGWYGYTF.

This clonotype was recorded many times. The chain has TRBV10-2 and TRBJ1-2; no reliable D call. CDR3 length equals 13 residues. Germline lookup yields CDR1 WSHSY and CDR2 SAAADI. The V and J ends lost 2 bases and 7 bases respectively, with 11 bases between them. CDR3 in DNA: TGCGCCAGCAGTGAGACCAGATTTGGTGGCTACACCTTC. Protein: CASSETRFGGYTF.

This clonotype was observed many times. This chain links TRBV12-3 or TRBV12-4 with TRBJ1-2; the D is unclear. V dropped 5 bases and J dropped 6 bases, with 13 bases sitting between them. This CDR3 contains 13 residues. The DNA of the CDR3 is TGTGCCAGCAGTATAGGAGGGAGGCATGGCTACACCTTC. It codes for CASSIGGRHGYTF.

This clonotype was picked up many times. The chain carries TRBV19 and TRBJ2-7, with D perhaps TRBD2 (8 bases). Germline CDR1 and CDR2: LNHDA and SQIVND (reference sequence). The CDR3 spans 15 residues. Trimming took off 5 bases at V and 5 bases at J, with 19 bases between the two ends. CDR3: CASSANGRGRDEQYF. The CDR3, as DNA: TGTGCCAGTAGTGCTAACGGGAGGGGGCGCGACGAGCAGTACTTC.

This clonotype was observed at least ten times. The chain is built from TRBV29-1 and TRBJ2-2; TRBD2 is a possible D gene (6 bases). V was pared by 3 bases and J by 4 bases, with 15 bases between. The CDR3 covers 15 residues. Germline CDR1 and CDR2: SQVTM and ANQGSEA. CDR3 in amino acids: CSVDRKGGGTGELFF. CDR3 sequence (DNA): TGCAGCGTTGATAGGAAGGGAGGAGGCACCGGGGAGCTGTTTTTT.